Listed here are 21 T cell receptor beta chains from one sample, sequenced in a study of shared clonotypes between healthy human individuals. Generated by immunoSEQ multiplex PCR, the TCRdb table keeps only in-frame clones and is missing some. The data hold about 2.3 million clones, with roughly 93% observed a single time. Sequencing was carried out using naive CD4+ T cells from PBMCs. The subset denotes: CD45RA+ positively selected. These TCRs come from a man younger than 35 in good health. Some clones in this sample may be carry-over from other donors' samples.

V and J are TRBV14 and TRBJ2-1, with 11 bases lining up with TRBD2. The CDR3 is 17 amino acids. J gave up 6 bases and V 3 bases, and 10 bases lay outside the gene matches. Germline values: CDR1 SGHDN, CDR2 FVKESK. The CDR3 DNA follows: TGTGCCAGCAGCCAGGGCCGACTAGCGGGGACAGCCAATGAGCAGTTCTTC. Translating gives CASSQGRLAGTANEQFF.

This clone was found a few times. The chain recombines TRBV28 with TRBJ1-2, with a weak D call TRBD1 (6 bases). The germline gives CDR1 MDHEN, CDR2 SYDVKM. Trimming removed 7 bases at V and 5 bases at J, with 11 bases between. There are 12 residues in the CDR3. CDR3 bases: TGTGCCAGCATAAACAGGGCTTATGGCTACACCTTC. This translates into CASINRAYGYTF.

The chain links TRBV7-2 to TRBJ2-3; 12 nucleotides agree with TRBD2. With 4 bases clipped from V and 1 base from J, the junction kept 3 bases outside the gene matches. The CDR3 is 16 residues long. CDR1 is SGHTA, CDR2 FQGNSA, per germline. DNA of the CDR3: TGTGCCAGCAGCTCAAGGACTAGCGGGGGCACAGATACGCAGTATTTT. This translates into CASSSRTSGGTDTQYF.

The chain uses TRBV9 and TRBJ1-4; unclear D gene. This CDR3 contains 13 residues. Trimming removed 4 bases at V and 6 bases at J, with 10 bases between. CDR1 is SGDLS and CDR2 is YYNGEE in the germline V gene. The CDR3 loop is CASSTRPDEKLFF. In DNA form, the CDR3 reads TGTGCCAGCAGCACGAGACCCGATGAAAAACTGTTTTTT.

V usage is TRBV28 and J usage is TRBJ1-2; a weak D match, TRBD1 (6 bases). This CDR3 region has 14 residues. V was pared by 7 bases and J by 6 bases, with 18 bases between. Germline V CDR1 and CDR2: MDHEN, SYDVKM. The CDR3 is CASTLLSGVDGYTF. CDR3 in DNA: TGTGCCAGCACCCTCTTGTCAGGGGTTGATGGCTACACCTTC.

The chain carries TRBV5-5 and TRBJ2-1, with D perhaps TRBD2 (6 bases). The CDR3 loop spans 15 amino acids. Germline V gene lookup returns CDR1 SGHKS and CDR2 YYEKEE (reference sequence). Trimming removed 0 bases at V and 10 bases at J, with 17 bases between. The CDR3: CASSLALTGVGEQFF. DNA for the CDR3: TGTGCCAGCAGCTTGGCATTGACGGGAGTTGGGGAGCAGTTCTTC.

The chain employs TRBV25-1 and TRBJ2-7; D is possibly TRBD1 (9 bases). CDR3 size: 15 residues. The V end was cut by 4 bases, the J end by 7 bases, with 20 bases between. Germline V gene data show CDR1 as MGHDK and CDR2 as SYGVNS. CDR3 in amino acids: CASSAGGTGPGEQYF. In nucleotides, the CDR3 is TGTGCCAGCAGTGCGGGGGGGACAGGGCCCGGAGAGCAGTACTTC.

As for this clone: In the same sample, other DNA sequences code for this CDR3. The chain employs TRBV30 and TRBJ1-1, with D possibly being TRBD1 (5 bases). This CDR3 is 13 amino acids long. Looked up from germline, CDR1 is GTSNPN and CDR2 is SVGIG (reference sequence). V shed 2 bases and J shed 0 bases, with 7 bases lying between them. This CDR3 is CAWSWGLNTEAFF. CDR3 nucleotide sequence: TGTGCCTGGAGTTGGGGACTGAACACTGAAGCTTTCTTT.

About this clone: The same CDR3 also results from other DNA sequences found in this sample. The rearrangement joins TRBV11-2 to TRBJ1-1; D not resolved. Trimming pared 2 bases from V and 1 base from J, leaving 8 bases between. The CDR3 has 14 amino acids. The germline V gene has CDR1 SGHAT and CDR2 FQNNGV. CDR3 bases: TGTGCCAGCAGCTTACTGCGGGGGAACACTGAAGCTTTCTTT. Its protein is CASSLLRGNTEAFF. The full variable domain, in which reference TRBV11-2 and TRBJ1-1 provide the parts outside the CDR3, is EAGVAQSPRYKIIEKRQSVAFWCNPISGHATLYWYQQILGQGPKLLIQFQNNGVVDDSQLPKDRFSAERLKGVDSTLKIQPAKLEDSAVYLCASSLLRGNTEAFFGQGTRLTVV.

The V call is TRBV5-6, the J call TRBJ2-7; maybe TRBD2 (6 bases). The V end lost 0 bases, the J end lost 3 bases, and 13 bases lay between the germline ends. CDR3 length equals 15 residues. Germline CDR1 reads SGHDT; CDR2 reads YYEEEE. In DNA form, the CDR3 reads TGTGCCAGCAGCTTGGCCGGGCGGGAATACTACGAGCAGTACTTC. Translating gives CASSLAGREYYEQYF.

The chain recombines TRBV6-6 with TRBJ2-3; D call uncertain. The CDR3 is made up of 13 amino acids. Germline V lookup: CDR1 MNHNY, CDR2 SVGAGI (reference sequence). V was clipped by 8 bases and J by 1 base, with 10 bases between them. The CDR3 loop reads CASCRRGTDTQYF. Written as DNA, the CDR3 is TGTGCCAGCTGCCGCCGGGGCACAGATACGCAGTATTTT.

The chain combines TRBV21-1 with TRBJ1-3. TRBV21-1 is listed as a pseudogene. The CDR3 sequence is 13 residues long. For the CDR3, the DNA is TGTGCCAGGTCTGGTTCGTCAGGAAACACCATATATTTT. Its translation is CARSGSSGNTIYF.

The chain carries TRBV5-1 and TRBJ1-1; TRBD1 matches 10 bases. The trim removed 4 bases at V and 8 bases at J, leaving 11 bases unmatched. This CDR3 spans 15 amino acids. Germline CDR1 SGHRS, CDR2 YFSETQ. CDR3 in amino acids: CASSPAGTGEEEAFF. The DNA for the CDR3 is TGCGCCAGCAGCCCAGCCGGGACAGGGGAGGAAGAAGCTTTCTTT.

The chain combines TRBV6-1 with TRBJ2-7; TRBD1 agrees at 7 bases. The CDR3 length is 15 residues. CDR1 and CDR2 (germline): MNHNS, SASEGT. Trimming at V came to 6 bases and at J to 3 bases, leaving 11 bases not matched to a gene. The CDR3 bases are TGTGCCAGCAGGTATACCGGGACAGCTCTCTACGAGCAGTACTTC. Encoded protein: CASRYTGTALYEQYF.

The rearrangement links TRBV7-3 to TRBJ1-2; D unresolved. The CDR3 extends over 20 amino acids. V was shortened by 2 bases and J by 4 bases, with 29 bases between the two germline ends. Germline CDR1 and CDR2: SGHTA and FQGTGA. The CDR3 DNA sequence: TGTGCCAGCAGCTTATTATTTCGCGAGACAATCGAACAAAGTGGCTATGGCTACACCTTC. Translation: CASSLLFRETIEQSGYGYTF. The variable domain in full, completed from reference TRBV7-3 and TRBJ1-2, reads GAGVSQTPSNKVTEKGKYVELRCDPISGHTALYWYRQSLGQGPEFLIYFQGTGAADDSGLPNDRFFAVRPEGSVSTLKIQRTERGDSAVYLCASSLLFRETIEQSGYGYTFGSGTRLTVV.

The V call is TRBV7-2, the J call TRBJ2-5, with 10 bases identical to TRBD2. The CDR3 covers 15 residues. Germline V gene lookup returns CDR1 SGHTA and CDR2 FQGNSA. After removal of 1 base from V and 4 bases from J, the junction contained 3 bases not matched to a gene. CDR3 sequence: CASSLEAGGGETQYF. The CDR3 region has the DNA TGTGCCAGCAGCTTAGAAGCGGGAGGGGGAGAGACCCAGTACTTC. Drawing the rest from reference TRBV7-2 and TRBJ2-5, the complete variable domain is GAGVSQSPSNKVTEKGKDVELRCDPISGHTALYWYRQSLGQGLEFLIYFQGNSAPDKSGLPSDRFSAERTGGSVSTLTIQRTQQEDSAVYLCASSLEAGGGETQYFGPGTRLLVL.

The genes are TRBV15 and TRBJ1-4; tentative D call: TRBD1 (6 bases). Trimming took 5 bases from V and 4 from J, leaving 17 bases between them. The CDR3 length is 16 residues. The V gene's germline CDR1 is LNHNV and CDR2 YYDKDF (reference sequence). DNA for the CDR3: TGTGCCACCAGCTGGGACTTCCAGGGGATTAATGAAAAACTGTTTTTT. Encoded protein: CATSWDFQGINEKLFF.

The chain is built from TRBV5-1 and TRBJ2-3; D is perhaps TRBD2 (5 bases). The CDR3 length is 16 residues. Germline V CDR1 and CDR2: SGHRS, YFSETQ. Trimming removed 0 bases from V and 3 bases from J, with 14 bases in between. The DNA for the CDR3 is TGCGCCAGCAGCTTGGGAGGCGGCGGGTTGACAGATACGCAGTATTTT. It yields the protein CASSLGGGGLTDTQYF.

With respect to this clone: The same CDR3 arises from other DNA sequences in this sample as well. The CDR3 DNA reads TGTGCCAGCAGTTCACAGGGGTCTGGGGCCAACGTCCTGACTTTC. This translates into CASSSQGSGANVLTF. The chain uses TRBV27 and TRBJ2-6; 7 nucleotides match TRBD1. This CDR3 is built from 15 residues. The ends lost 4 bases at V and 1 base at J; junction bases unmatched: 1. Germline lookup yields CDR1 MNHEY and CDR2 SMNVEV (reference sequence).

The chain links TRBV5-1 to TRBJ2-5, with D perhaps matching TRBD1 (6 bases). The V and J ends lost 6 bases and 5 bases respectively, with 8 bases between them. The CDR3 extends over 11 amino acids. CDR1 and CDR2 from the germline V gene are SGHRS and YFSETQ. CDR3 sequence (DNA): TGCGCCAGCACAGGGGACGAGACCCAGTACTTC. Its protein is CASTGDETQYF.

The chain couples TRBV5-1 to TRBJ2-3, with 10 bases that match TRBD1. The V gene's germline CDR1 is SGHRS and CDR2 YFSETQ. The ends lost 1 base at V and 1 base at J; junction bases unmatched: 3. CDR3 length: 16 residues. DNA for the CDR3: TGCGCCAGCAGCTTGCGGGGACAGGGGCGCACAGATACGCAGTATTTT. Protein product: CASSLRGQGRTDTQYF.